This T cell receptor beta chain was recovered during a study of STAT5B mutations in CD4+ large granular lymphocyte leukemia. Repertoires were generated with immunoSEQ multiplex PCR, while TCRdb's copy carries only in-frame clones and drops some. The table records about 21,000 clones, roughly 75% of them present only once. Study findings and constraints: Data were not HLA-matched across samples. 8/27 top patient clones versus 2/35 control clones were TRBV06-family.

To note about this clone: Its specificity is unknown.

The CDR3 sequence is 16 residues long. Trimming took off 4 bases at V and 8 bases at J, with 21 bases between the two ends. CDR1 is PRHDT, CDR2 FYEKMQ, per germline (reference sequence). This TCR derives from a human donor in good health. Sequenced sample: CD4+ T cells from blood buffy coats. J is TRBJ2-1 and V is TRBV13; possibly TRBD1 for D (7 bases). This CDR3 is CASSSQGAGGIYEQFF. CDR3 sequence (DNA): TGTGCCAGCAGCTCGCAAGGCGCAGGGGGGATCTATGAGCAGTTCTTC.